The rows below give T cell receptor beta chains drawn from one sample of a study of tumor-infiltrating lymphocytes in primary liver carcinoma. One entry per CDR3 protein results from TCRdb running MiXCR on the multiplex PCR reads. Of some 95,000 distinct CDR3 sequences in the sample, about 70% were seen once. The source material was tumor-adjacent normal liver tissue. These TCRs come from a middle-aged man with primary liver carcinoma and hepatitis B virus infection. The CDR3 runs from the conserved cysteine through the conserved F or W. Fields, in order: V gene, D gene, clone size, J gene, CDR3 DNA, CDR3 protein. D genes are given only for firm matches. Clone size, where shown, is once, few, many, or a class for clones that have expanded.

V: TRBV4-3; D: NA; size: NA; J: TRBJ1-1; DNA: TGCGCCAGCAGCCAAGATACTAAGAACACTGAAGCTTTCTTT; CDR3: CASSQDTKNTEAFF
V: TRBV11-2; D: NA; size: NA; J: TRBJ2-7; DNA: TGTACCAGCAGTTTTACTACCGGGGACGAGCAATACTTC; CDR3: CTSSFTTGDEQYF
V: TRBV29-1; D: NA; size: many; J: TRBJ1-4; DNA: TGCAGCGTTGACGGGGGGAATGAAAAACTGTTTTTT; CDR3: CSVDGGNEKLFF
V: TRBV7-8; D: NA; size: NA; J: TRBJ2-7; DNA: TGTGCCAGCAGCTTAGCTCTTTCAACGAGTTGGTACAAGCAGTACTTC; CDR3: CASSLALSTSWYKQYF
V: TRBV29-1; D: NA; size: NA; J: TRBJ1-1; DNA: TGCAGCGTTACGATAGGGAAAGCTTTCTTT; CDR3: CSVTIGKAFF
V: TRBV6-1; D: TRBD2; size: many; J: TRBJ2-7; DNA: TGTGCCAGCAGGACGGGACTAGCTTCCTACGAGCAGTACTTC; CDR3: CASRTGLASYEQYF
V: TRBV12-3/TRBV12-4; D: NA; size: many; J: TRBJ2-3; DNA: TGTGCCAGCAAAAAGGTTCTGAGCACAGATACGCAGTATTTT; CDR3: CASKKVLSTDTQYF
V: TRBV29-1; D: TRBD1; size: many; J: TRBJ2-1; DNA: TGCAGCGTTGAAGGGACAGGGAATGAGCAGTTCTTC; CDR3: CSVEGTGNEQFF
V: TRBV20-1; D: TRBD2; size: few; J: TRBJ2-3; DNA: TGCAGTGCCCCTCTGGCGGGAGGTTCAGATACGCAGTATTTT; CDR3: CSAPLAGGSDTQYF
V: TRBV11-2; D: NA; size: NA; J: TRBJ1-2; DNA: TGTGCCGGCCTATCGCCTGTCAACTATGGCTACACCTTC; CDR3: CAGLSPVNYGYTF
V: TRBV11-2; D: TRBD2; size: once; J: TRBJ2-2; DNA: TGTGCCAGGAGCTACGGGGGGGGGAATGTCGCGGAGCTGTTCTTT; CDR3: CARSYGGGNVAELFF
V: TRBV4-1; D: NA; size: many; J: TRBJ1-2; DNA: TGCGCCAGCAGCCTGTCGACGGGATATGGCTACACCTTC; CDR3: CASSLSTGYGYTF
V: TRBV20-1; D: NA; size: NA; J: TRBJ1-1; DNA: TGCAGTGCTAGAGCCGGCAGCATGAACACTGAAGCTTTCTTT; CDR3: CSARAGSMNTEAFF
V: TRBV29-1; D: TRBD2; size: many; J: TRBJ2-7; DNA: TGCAGCGTTGAAGGAGCGGGAGGTACGGGGCAGTACTTC; CDR3: CSVEGAGGTGQYF
V: TRBV11-2; D: NA; size: NA; J: TRBJ2-2; DNA: TGTGCCAGCAGCTTAGTGGCGCTAGTGGGAACCAGGGAGTTGTTTTTT; CDR3: CASSLVALVGTRELFF
V: TRBV12-3/TRBV12-4; D: NA; size: many; J: TRBJ2-2; DNA: TGTGCCAGCAGGCTAACCCAGTTGACCGGGGAGCTGTTTTTT; CDR3: CASRLTQLTGELFF
V: TRBV4-1; D: NA; size: NA; J: TRBJ1-1; DNA: TGCGCCAGCGTGGTCCGACAGAGAACCCGAACTGAAGCTTTCTTT; CDR3: CASVVRQRTRTEAFF
V: TRBV4-1; D: TRBD2; size: NA; J: TRBJ2-7; DNA: TGCGCCTGCAGCACCAGGGCTAGCGGGAGCGACGAGCAGTACTTC; CDR3: CACSTRASGSDEQYF
V: TRBV20-1; D: NA; size: NA; J: TRBJ2-2; DNA: TGCAGTGCTAGAGTACCCACCGGGGAGCTGTTTTTT; CDR3: CSARVPTGELFF
V: TRBV12-3/TRBV12-4; D: TRBD1; size: NA; J: TRBJ2-1; DNA: TGTGTCAGCAGTCCGACAGGGGGGATAGCTGGAGCCGACAATGAGCAGTTCTTC; CDR3: CVSSPTGGIAGADNEQFF
V: TRBV28; D: NA; size: many; J: TRBJ1-1; DNA: TGTGCCAGCAGTTCCTCACGCCTGGCTGAAGCTTTCTTT; CDR3: CASSSSRLAEAFF
V: TRBV21-1; D: NA; size: NA; J: TRBJ2-5; DNA: TGTGCCAGCAGCTTCCGCGGCGGGAGCCCCCCCGAGGAGACCCAGTACTTC; CDR3: CASSFRGGSPPEETQYF
V: TRBV20-1; D: NA; size: NA; J: TRBJ1-5; DNA: TGCAGTGCTAGCCTCCCAAACAGGTACAATCAGCCCCAGCATTTT; CDR3: CSASLPNRYNQPQHF
V: TRBV4-1; D: TRBD1; size: NA; J: TRBJ2-2; DNA: TGCGCCAGCAGCCTCCCTCCGGGACAGGGGACCGGGGAGCTGTTTTTT; CDR3: CASSLPPGQGTGELFF
V: TRBV11-2; D: NA; size: NA; J: TRBJ2-7; DNA: TGTGCCAGCAGCTTTGTGTTAGCACCCTACTATGAGCAGTACTTC; CDR3: CASSFVLAPYYEQYF
V: TRBV6-1; D: TRBD1; size: NA; J: TRBJ2-3; DNA: TGTGCCAGCAATGATAGGGGGCAGACATATACGCAGTATTTT; CDR3: CASNDRGQTYTQYF
V: TRBV19; D: NA; size: NA; J: TRBJ1-1; DNA: TGTGCCAGTAGTATAGATCGGCTAACTGAAGCTTTCTTT; CDR3: CASSIDRLTEAFF
V: TRBV6-5; D: NA; size: NA; J: TRBJ2-1; DNA: TGTGCCAGCAGTATCCGGGGCGTCAATGTGCATTTCTTC; CDR3: CASSIRGVNVHFF
V: TRBV11-2; D: NA; size: NA; J: TRBJ1-6; DNA: TGTGCCAGTAACTCGACAAGCCCCCGCCTCCACTTT; CDR3: CASNSTSPRLHF
V: TRBV11-1; D: TRBD2; size: NA; J: TRBJ2-1; DNA: TGTGTCAGCAGCCTGGGACTAGCGGGAGAAGTTGGCAATGAGGAGTTCTTC; CDR3: CVSSLGLAGEVGNEEFF
V: TRBV10-3; D: TRBD1; size: NA; J: TRBJ2-7; DNA: TGTGCCATCGGGACAGGGGTGAGCTACGAGCAGTACTTC; CDR3: CAIGTGVSYEQYF
V: TRBV7-9; D: NA; size: NA; J: TRBJ2-1; DNA: TGTGCCAGCAGGGGTAATGAGCAGTTCTTC; CDR3: CASRGNEQFF
V: TRBV5-6; D: TRBD1; size: NA; J: TRBJ2-7; DNA: TGTGCCAACAGCTCGGACAGGCTTCTTCGCGGCGAGCAGTACTTC; CDR3: CANSSDRLLRGEQYF
V: TRBV6-5; D: NA; size: NA; J: TRBJ2-1; DNA: TGCGCCAACAGTTACTCTTTCGGTGGACAGTCTATGAATGAGCAGTTCTTC; CDR3: CANSYSFGGQSMNEQFF
V: TRBV12-3/TRBV12-4; D: NA; size: NA; J: TRBJ2-2; DNA: TGTGCCAACAGTATGGGCACCGGGGAGCTGTTTTTT; CDR3: CANSMGTGELFF
V: TRBV5-1; D: TRBD2; size: NA; J: TRBJ2-7; DNA: TGCGCCAGTCGGGAGGGGGACTCCTACAAGCAGTACTTC; CDR3: CASREGDSYKQYF
V: TRBV11-2; D: NA; size: NA; J: TRBJ2-7; DNA: TGTGTCAGCAGCCTCGGCGGGACCCTACACTATGAGCAGTACTTC; CDR3: CVSSLGGTLHYEQYF
V: TRBV11-2; D: TRBD1; size: NA; J: TRBJ2-5; DNA: TGTGCCAGCAGCTTTGGACAGGGGGTAGGAGAGACCCAGTGCTTT; CDR3: CASSFGQGVGETQCF
V: TRBV11-2; D: NA; size: NA; J: TRBJ1-4; DNA: TGTGCCAGCAGCTTAGAATCAAATGGAAAACTGTTTTTT; CDR3: CASSLESNGKLFF
V: TRBV6-5; D: TRBD2; size: NA; J: TRBJ2-3; DNA: TGTGCCAGCAGACTGGGGACTAGTGGAGATACGCAGTATTTT; CDR3: CASRLGTSGDTQYF
V: TRBV5-4; D: TRBD2; size: once; J: TRBJ2-1; DNA: TGTGCCAGCAGCTCACGGACTAGCGGGAGGGCCGGAAAGTCATTCTTC; CDR3: CASSSRTSGRAGKSFF
V: TRBV6-1; D: NA; size: many; J: TRBJ1-6; DNA: TGTGCCAGCACGGTAGACTATAATTCACCCCTCCACTTT; CDR3: CASTVDYNSPLHF
V: TRBV28; D: NA; size: once; J: TRBJ2-1; DNA: TGTGCCAGCATGGGGGAAGCCGTTCGGTACAATGAGCAGTTCTTC; CDR3: CASMGEAVRYNEQFF
V: TRBV11-2; D: TRBD2; size: NA; J: TRBJ2-6; DNA: TGTGCCAGCAGCTTAGATTCCGTAGCGGGAGGCCTCTCTGGGGCCAACGTCCTGATTTTC; CDR3: CASSLDSVAGGLSGANVLIF
V: TRBV6-1; D: NA; size: NA; J: TRBJ2-1; DNA: TGTGCCAACAATGAAGTCCCTGGACAGACGGGCAATGAGCAGTTCTTC; CDR3: CANNEVPGQTGNEQFF
V: TRBV24-1; D: TRBD2; size: NA; J: TRBJ2-2; DNA: TGTGCCACCAGTGACTTGGGGACTAGCGGGAGCTTTCACACCGGGGAGCTGTTTTTT; CDR3: CATSDLGTSGSFHTGELFF
V: TRBV11-2; D: NA; size: NA; J: TRBJ1-1; DNA: TGTGCCAGCAGCCTCGGGGCAAACCTCTATGAAGCTTTCTTT; CDR3: CASSLGANLYEAFF
V: TRBV6-5; D: TRBD1; size: many; J: TRBJ2-5; DNA: TGTGCCAGCAGCAACGGACAGGGGGTAGAAGAGACCCAGTACTTC; CDR3: CASSNGQGVEETQYF
V: TRBV4-2; D: NA; size: NA; J: TRBJ2-7; DNA: TGTGACAGCAGCCAAGGTACCTACGAGGAGTACTTC; CDR3: CDSSQGTYEEYF
V: TRBV4-2; D: NA; size: NA; J: TRBJ2-6; DNA: TGTGCCAGCAGTCCAGAGGGGCCTCACTCTGAGGCCAACGTCCTGAGTTTC; CDR3: CASSPEGPHSEANVLSF
V: TRBV11-2; D: TRBD1; size: medium-sized; J: TRBJ2-3; DNA: TGTGCCAGCAGCTTAGGTCTTTTCACAGGGGTCGCCACAGATACGCAGTATTTT; CDR3: CASSLGLFTGVATDTQYF